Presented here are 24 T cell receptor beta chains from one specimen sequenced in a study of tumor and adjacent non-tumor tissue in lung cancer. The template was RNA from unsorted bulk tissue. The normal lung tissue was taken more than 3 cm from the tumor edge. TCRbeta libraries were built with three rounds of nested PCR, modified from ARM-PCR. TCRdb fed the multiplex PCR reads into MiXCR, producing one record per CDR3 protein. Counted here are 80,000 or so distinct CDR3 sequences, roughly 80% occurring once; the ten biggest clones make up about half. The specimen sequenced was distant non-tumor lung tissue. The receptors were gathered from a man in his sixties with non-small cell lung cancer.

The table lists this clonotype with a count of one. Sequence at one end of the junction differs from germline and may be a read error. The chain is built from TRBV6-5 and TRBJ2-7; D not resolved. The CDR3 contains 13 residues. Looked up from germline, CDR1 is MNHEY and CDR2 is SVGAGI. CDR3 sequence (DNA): TGTGCCAGCAGTAACTGGAAAGTTTACGACCAGTACTTC. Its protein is CASSNWKVYDQYF.

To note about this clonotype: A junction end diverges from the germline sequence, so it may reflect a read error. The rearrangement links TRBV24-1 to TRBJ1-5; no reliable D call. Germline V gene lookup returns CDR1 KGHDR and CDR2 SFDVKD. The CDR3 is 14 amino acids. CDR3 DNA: TGTGCCACCAGTGAAGGTCCTAGCAATCAGTCCCAGCATTTT. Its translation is CATSEGPSNQSQHF.

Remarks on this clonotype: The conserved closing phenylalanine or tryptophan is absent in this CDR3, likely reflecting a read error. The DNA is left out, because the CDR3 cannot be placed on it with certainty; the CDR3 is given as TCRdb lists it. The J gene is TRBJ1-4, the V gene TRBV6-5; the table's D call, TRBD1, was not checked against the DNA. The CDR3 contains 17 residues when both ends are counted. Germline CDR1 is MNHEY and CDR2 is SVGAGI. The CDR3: CASSPRTGTGRFEKLSC.

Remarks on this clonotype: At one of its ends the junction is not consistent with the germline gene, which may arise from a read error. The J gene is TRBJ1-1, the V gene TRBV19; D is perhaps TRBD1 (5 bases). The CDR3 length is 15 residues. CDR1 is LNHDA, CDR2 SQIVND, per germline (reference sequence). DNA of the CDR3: TGTGCCAGTAGCCCGGAGGGGACGATGAACAGTGAAGCTTTCTTT. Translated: CASSPEGTMNSEAFF.

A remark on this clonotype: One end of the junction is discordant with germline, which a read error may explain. In nucleotides, the CDR3 is TGTGCCAGCAGTTTACTCAGGGACCAGTCCCATCATTTT. It specifies CASSLLRDQSHHF. The V call is TRBV12-3 or TRBV12-4, the J call TRBJ1-5, with D possibly matching TRBD1 (5 bases). This CDR3 has 13 residues.

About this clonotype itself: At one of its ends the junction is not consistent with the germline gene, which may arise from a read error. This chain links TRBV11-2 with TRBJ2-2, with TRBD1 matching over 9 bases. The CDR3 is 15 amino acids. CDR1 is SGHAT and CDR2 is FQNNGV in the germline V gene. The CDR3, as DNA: TGTGCCAGTAGCGCGGGACAGGGACTTACCGGGGAGCTGTTATTT. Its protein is CASSAGQGLTGELLF.

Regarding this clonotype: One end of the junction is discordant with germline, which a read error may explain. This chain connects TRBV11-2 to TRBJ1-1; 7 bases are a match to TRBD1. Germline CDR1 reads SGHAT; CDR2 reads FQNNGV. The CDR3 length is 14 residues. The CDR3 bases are TGTGCCAGCATCTTAGTCAGGGGGGGCACTGAGGCTTTCTTT. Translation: CASILVRGGTEAFF. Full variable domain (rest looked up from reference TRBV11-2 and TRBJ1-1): EAGVAQSPRYKIIEKRQSVAFWCNPISGHATLYWYQQILGQGPKLLIQFQNNGVVDDSQLPKDRFSAERLKGVDSTLKIQPAKLEDSAVYLCASILVRGGTEAFFGQGTRLTVV.

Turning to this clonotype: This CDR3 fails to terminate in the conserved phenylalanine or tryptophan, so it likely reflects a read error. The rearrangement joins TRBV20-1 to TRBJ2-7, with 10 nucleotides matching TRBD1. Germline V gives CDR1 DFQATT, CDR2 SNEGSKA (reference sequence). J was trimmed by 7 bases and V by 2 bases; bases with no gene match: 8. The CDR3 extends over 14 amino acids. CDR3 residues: CSARLDRGTREQYS. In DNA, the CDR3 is TGCAGTGCTAGATTGGACAGGGGGACGAGAGAGCAGTACTCC.

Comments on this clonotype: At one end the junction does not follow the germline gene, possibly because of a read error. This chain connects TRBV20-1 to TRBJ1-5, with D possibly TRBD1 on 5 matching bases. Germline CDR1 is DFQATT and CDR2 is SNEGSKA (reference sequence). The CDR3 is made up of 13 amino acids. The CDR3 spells CSASSGGDQPQHF. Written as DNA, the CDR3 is TGCAGTGCCAGTTCGGGGGGAGATCAGCCCCAACATTTT.

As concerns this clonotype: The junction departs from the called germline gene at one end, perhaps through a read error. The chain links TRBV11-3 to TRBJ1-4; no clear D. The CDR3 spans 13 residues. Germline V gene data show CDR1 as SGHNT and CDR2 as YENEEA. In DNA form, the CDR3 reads TGTGCCAGCATGAGGCAGGATCGGGAAAAACTGTTTTTC. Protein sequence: CASMRQDREKLFF.

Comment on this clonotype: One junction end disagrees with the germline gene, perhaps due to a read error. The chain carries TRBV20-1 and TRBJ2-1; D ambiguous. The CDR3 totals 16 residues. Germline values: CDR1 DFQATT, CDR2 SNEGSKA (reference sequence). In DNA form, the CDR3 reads TGCAGTGTTAGATCAAGGAGCCGGGCCGATTTTGATGAGCAGTTCTTC. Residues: CSVRSRSRADFDEQFF.

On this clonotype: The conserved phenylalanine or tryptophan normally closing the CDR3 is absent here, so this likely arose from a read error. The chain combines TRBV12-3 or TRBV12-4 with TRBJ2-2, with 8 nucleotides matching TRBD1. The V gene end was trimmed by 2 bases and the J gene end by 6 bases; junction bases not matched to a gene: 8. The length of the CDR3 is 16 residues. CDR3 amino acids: CASSLWGQDPSGELFS. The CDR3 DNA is TGTGCCAGCAGTTTATGGGGACAGGATCCGTCCGGGGAGCTGTTTTCC.

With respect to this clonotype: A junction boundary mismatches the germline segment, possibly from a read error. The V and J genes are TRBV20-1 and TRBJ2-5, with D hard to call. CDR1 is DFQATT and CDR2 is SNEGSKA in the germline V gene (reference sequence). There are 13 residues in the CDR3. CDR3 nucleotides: TGCAATGCTAGAGATAAGTCAGTGCAGAGCCAGTACTTC. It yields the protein CNARDKSVQSQYF.

The CDR3 sequence: CASSSVAGVADEQFF. The DNA for the CDR3 is TGTGCCAGCAGCTCTGTGGCGGGAGTTGCCGATGAGCAGTTCTTC. The chain uses TRBV12-1 and TRBJ2-1; the table assigns TRBD2, which was not confirmed against the DNA. TRBV12-1 is described as a pseudogene. CDR3 length equals 15 residues.

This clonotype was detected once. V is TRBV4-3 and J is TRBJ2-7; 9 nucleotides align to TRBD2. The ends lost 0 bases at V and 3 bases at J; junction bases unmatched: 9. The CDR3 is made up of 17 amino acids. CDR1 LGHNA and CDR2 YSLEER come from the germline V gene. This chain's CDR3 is CASSQDLSMTSGYEQYF. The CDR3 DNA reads TGCGCCAGCAGCCAAGATCTTTCCATGACTAGCGGCTACGAGCAGTACTTC.

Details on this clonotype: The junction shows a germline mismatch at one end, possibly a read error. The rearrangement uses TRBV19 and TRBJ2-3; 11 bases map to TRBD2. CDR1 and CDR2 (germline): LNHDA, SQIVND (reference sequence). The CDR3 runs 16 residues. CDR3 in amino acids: CASSGASGGPTDMQYF. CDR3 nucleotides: TGTGCCAGTAGTGGAGCTAGCGGGGGGCCCACAGATATGCAGTATTTT.

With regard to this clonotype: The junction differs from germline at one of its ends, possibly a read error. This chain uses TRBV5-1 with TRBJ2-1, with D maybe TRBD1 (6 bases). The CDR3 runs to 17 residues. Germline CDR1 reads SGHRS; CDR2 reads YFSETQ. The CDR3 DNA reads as TGCGCCAGCAGCTTTGACCCGGAAGGGGGTTCCTACAATGGGCAGTTCTTC. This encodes CASSFDPEGGSYNGQFF.

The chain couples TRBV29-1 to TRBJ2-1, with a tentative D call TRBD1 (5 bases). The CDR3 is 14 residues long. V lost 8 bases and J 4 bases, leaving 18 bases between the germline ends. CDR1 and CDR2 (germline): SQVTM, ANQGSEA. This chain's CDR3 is CSCDGAGLYNEQFF. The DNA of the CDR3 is TGCAGCTGCGATGGGGCAGGCCTATACAATGAGCAGTTCTTC.

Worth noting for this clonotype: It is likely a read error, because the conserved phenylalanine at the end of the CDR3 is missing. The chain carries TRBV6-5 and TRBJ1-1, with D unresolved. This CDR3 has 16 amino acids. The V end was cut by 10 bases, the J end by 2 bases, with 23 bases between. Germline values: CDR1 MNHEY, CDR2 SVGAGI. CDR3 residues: CANITRRLRGNTEAFL. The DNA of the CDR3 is TGTGCCAACATAACCCGAAGGCTACGCGGAAACACTGAAGCTTTCTTA.

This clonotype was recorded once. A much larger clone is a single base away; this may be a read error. The CDR3 DNA sequence: TGTGCCAGCAGTTTAGTCCGACGCTATGGCTACACCTTC. This gives the protein CASSLVRRYGYTF. The V call is TRBV12-3 or TRBV12-4, the J call TRBJ1-2; D is ambiguous. This CDR3 spans 13 amino acids. Trimming took off 1 base at V and 4 bases at J, with 7 bases between the two ends.

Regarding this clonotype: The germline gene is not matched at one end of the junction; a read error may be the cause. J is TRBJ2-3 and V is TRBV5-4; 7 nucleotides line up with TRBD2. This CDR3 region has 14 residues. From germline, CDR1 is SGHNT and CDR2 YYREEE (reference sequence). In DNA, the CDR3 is TGTGCCAGCGGATGCGGGGGATACACAGATATGCAGTATTTT. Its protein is CASGCGGYTDMQYF. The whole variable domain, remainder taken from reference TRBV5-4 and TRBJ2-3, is ETGVTQSPTHLIKTRGQQVTLRCSSQSGHNTVSWYQQALGQGPQFIFQYYREEENGRGNFPPRFSGLQFPNYSSELNVNALELDDSALYLCASGCGGYTDMQYFGPGTRLTVL.

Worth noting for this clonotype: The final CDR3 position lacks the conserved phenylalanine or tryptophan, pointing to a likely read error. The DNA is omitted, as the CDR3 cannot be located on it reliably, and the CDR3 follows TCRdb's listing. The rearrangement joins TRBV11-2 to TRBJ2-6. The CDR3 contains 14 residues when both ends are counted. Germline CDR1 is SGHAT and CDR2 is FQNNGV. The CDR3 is CGSSPISGANVLTC.

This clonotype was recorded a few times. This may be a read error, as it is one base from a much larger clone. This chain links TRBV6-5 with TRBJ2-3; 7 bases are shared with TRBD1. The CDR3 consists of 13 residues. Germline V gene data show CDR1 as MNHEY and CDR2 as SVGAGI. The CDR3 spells CPSSKRQGDTQYF. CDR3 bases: TGTCCCAGCAGTAAACGACAGGGCGATACGCAGTATTTT.

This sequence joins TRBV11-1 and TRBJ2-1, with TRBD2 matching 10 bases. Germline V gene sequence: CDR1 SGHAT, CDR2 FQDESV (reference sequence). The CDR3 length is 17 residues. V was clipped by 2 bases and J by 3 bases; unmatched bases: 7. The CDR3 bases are TGTGCCAGCAGCTTATCTCGGATAGCGGGAGGCTACAATGAGCAGTTCTTC. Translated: CASSLSRIAGGYNEQFF. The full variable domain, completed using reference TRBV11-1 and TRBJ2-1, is EAEVAQSPRYKITEKSQAVAFWCDPISGHATLYWYRQILGQGPELLVQFQDESVVDDSQLPKDRFSAERLKGVDSTLKIQPAELGDSAMYLCASSLSRIAGGYNEQFFGPGTRLTVL.